Below, one T cell receptor (beta chain) is given with its context. TCRdb re-called the 5' RACE reads through MiXCR, storing one row per CDR3 protein. The sample includes some 450,000 distinct CDR3 sequences, around 18% of them seen just once. CDR3 length: 14 amino acids. The junction had 4 bases not matched to a gene; V was cut back by 2 bases and J by 4 bases. Germline CDR1 GTSNPN, CDR2 SVGIG (reference sequence). This entry belongs to a study of T-cell memory formation after mild COVID-19. The rearrangement links TRBV30 to TRBJ2-7, with 11 bases matching TRBD1. The TCR was taken from an adult woman who had mild COVID-19 (a few samples of this study predate the infection). Cell type and time point are not known. Material: PBMCs or a T cell subset sorted from them (not recorded which). Here the CDR3 reads CAWSTGQGDYEQYF. The CDR3 bases are TGTGCCTGGAGTACGGGACAGGGGGATTACGAGCAGTACTTC.